Listed here are 4 T cell receptor beta chains from one sample, sequenced in a study of shared clonotypes between healthy human individuals (TCRdb year 2020). Libraries were constructed by the immunoSEQ multiplex PCR assay. The table comes from immuneACCESS by way of TCRdb, which keeps in-frame sequences with V and J called. Part of the clones is missing from these tables; in studies checked, under half for an unresolved V gene and the rest for unknown reasons. Here the sample has some 2,100,000 clones; about 92% occur a single time. Under 2% of the sample rests with the top ten. CD8 naive samples consisted of CD45RO-negative cells that were positively selected for CCR7, yielding a CD45RA+CCR7+ population without TemRA cells. Input material: naive CD8+ T cells from PBMCs. Sample cell subset or site, as interpreted from the label and publication: CD45RA+CCR7+. These receptor sequences come from a young man in good health. Some clones in this sample may be carry-over from other donors' samples.

The rearrangement links TRBV28 to TRBJ2-3, with 8 bases lining up with TRBD2. The trim removed 2 bases at V and 4 bases at J, leaving 5 bases unmatched. Germline CDR1 and CDR2: MDHEN and SYDVKM. CDR3 length: 15 amino acids. CDR3 protein: CASSLGAGGPDTQYF. The CDR3 DNA is TGTGCCAGCAGTTTAGGGGCGGGAGGACCAGATACGCAGTATTTT.

V gene TRBV27 combines with J gene TRBJ1-3; D not certain. The CDR3 contains 15 residues. V dropped 2 bases and J dropped 1 base, with 9 bases sitting between them. Germline V gene sequence: CDR1 MNHEY, CDR2 SMNVEV (reference sequence). The DNA of the CDR3 is TGTGCCAGCAGTTTACTACCCGGTTCTGGAAACACCATATATTTT. This encodes CASSLLPGSGNTIYF.

The CDR3 spells CASSLGTRSGEQFF. The DNA of the CDR3 is TGTGCCAGCAGCTTAGGGACTAGGTCGGGTGAGCAGTTCTTC. This rearrangement joins TRBV11-3 to TRBJ2-1; 7 bases agree with TRBD2. J was trimmed by 9 bases and V by 1 base; bases with no gene match: 6. The CDR3 length is 14 residues. Germline CDR1 SGHNT, CDR2 YENEEA.

The chain uses TRBV27 and TRBJ2-5, with 7 positions matching TRBD1. Germline V gene sequence: CDR1 MNHEY, CDR2 SMNVEV (reference sequence). The CDR3 has 16 amino acids. V lost 3 bases, J lost 7 bases, and 14 bases stayed unmatched. In nucleotides, the CDR3 is TGTGCCAGCAGTTTTAGTTCCGGGACAGTTTTTCTGACCCAGTACTTC. Its translation: CASSFSSGTVFLTQYF.